The 8 T cell receptor beta chains below all came from one sample that was sequenced in a study of T cells in Graves' hyperthyroidism and ophthalmopathy (dated by TCRdb to the late 2010s). The method was multiplex PCR. The sequencer listed for this sample is Illumina HiSeq 2000. TCR beta CDR3 regions were amplified from RNA transcripts. A first-round RT-PCR of the TCR CDR3 used the HTBI primer set with the Qiagen OneStep RT-PCR kit. TCRdb reran the public reads through fastp at Q25 and MiXCR, keeping productive beta chains. One record per CDR3 amino acid sequence lists the most common genes and DNA. The sample table shows about 360,000 distinct CDR3 sequences, and about 18% are seen once. Clones ranked in the top ten supply about 3.7% of the sample. Specimen: blood. The receptor source for this set is a woman under 30 with Graves' hyperthyroidism.

This clonotype was seen many times. CDR3 coding DNA: TGTGCCAGCAGGGAAGCCAAGGGGTGGGACACTGAAGCTTTCTTT. Its translation: CASREAKGWDTEAFF. The chain uses TRBV9 and TRBJ1-1, with D tentatively TRBD1 (5 bases). Trimming stripped 5 bases from V and 3 bases from J, with 17 bases between. This CDR3 has 15 amino acids. In germline, CDR1 is SGDLS, CDR2 YYNGEE. The variable domain in full, completed from reference TRBV9 and TRBJ1-1, reads DSGVTQTPKHLITATGQRVTLRCSPRSGDLSVYWYQQSLDQGLQFLIQYYNGEERAKGNILERFSAQQFPDLHSELNLSSLELGDSALYFCASREAKGWDTEAFFGQGTRLTVV.

This clonotype has a count of ten or more. The J gene is TRBJ1-2, the V gene TRBV6-1; unclear D gene. CDR1 and CDR2 (germline): MNHNS, SASEGT. CDR3 length: 22 amino acids. Trimming took 0 bases from V and 4 from J, leaving 33 bases between them. CDR3: CASSEARSWRGKETAALYGYTF. CDR3 bases: TGTGCCAGCAGTGAAGCGCGAAGTTGGCGTGGTAAAGAGACTGCCGCGCTCTATGGCTACACCTTC.

There are many counts of this clonotype. The chain has TRBV12-3 or TRBV12-4 and TRBJ1-5, with D unclear. The CDR3 contains 13 residues. Trimming stripped 3 bases from V and 0 bases from J, with 3 bases between. The CDR3 is CASSLNSNQPQHF. CDR3 bases: TGTGCCAGCAGTTTGAATAGCAATCAGCCCCAGCATTTT.

On this clonotype: At one boundary the junction diverges from the germline segment, which might be a read error. The genes are TRBV20-1 and TRBJ2-2; no firm D call. Germline V gives CDR1 DFQATT, CDR2 SNEGSKA (reference sequence). The length of the CDR3 is 15 residues. CDR3 sequence: CSAGDLWGNTGELFF. The CDR3 DNA is TGCAGTGCTGGAGATCTATGGGGAAACACCGGGGAGCTGTTTTTT.

The table lists this clonotype with many counts. The chain combines TRBV19 with TRBJ1-1; D remains unclear. V dropped 5 bases and J dropped 5 bases, with 15 bases sitting between them. The CDR3 contains 14 residues. Germline CDR1 LNHDA, CDR2 SQIVND (reference sequence). The CDR3 is CASSVGRQRTEAFF. The CDR3 region has the DNA TGTGCCAGTAGTGTTGGACGTCAGCGAACTGAAGCTTTCTTT.

This clonotype showed up many times. This chain connects TRBV12-3 or TRBV12-4 to TRBJ1-5; tentatively, D is TRBD1 (5 bases). The CDR3 spans 16 residues. With 1 base removed from V and 0 bases from J, the gap between germline ends came to 10 bases. The DNA of the CDR3 is TGTGCCAGCAGTTTAGTAGGGGAAAGTAGCAATCAGCCCCAGCATTTT. Amino acids: CASSLVGESSNQPQHF.

This clonotype appeared many times. The V and J genes are TRBV27 and TRBJ1-1; a possible D gene is TRBD1 (5 bases). The CDR3 is made up of 14 amino acids. The germline gives CDR1 MNHEY, CDR2 SMNVEV (reference sequence). The germline V and J ends were trimmed by 1 base and 7 bases, with 13 bases remaining between them. As DNA, the CDR3 is TGTGCCAGCAGTTTATTGGGTCGAACAGGTGAAGCTTTCTTT. The encoded protein is CASSLLGRTGEAFF.

At least ten counts were recorded for this clonotype. The chain's CDR3 is CATSRGEQPQHF. CDR3 sequence (DNA): TGTGCCACCAGCAGAGGGGAGCAGCCCCAGCATTTT. The genes are TRBV15 and TRBJ1-5, with no clear D. Germline CDR1 and CDR2: LNHNV and YYDKDF (reference sequence). The CDR3 runs to 12 residues. V lost 1 base to trimming and J lost 7 bases, with 5 bases between them.